The 2 T cell receptor beta chains below come from one sample, sequenced in a study of OX40 agonist ivuxolimab in advanced cancers. The data were produced by immunoSEQ multiplex PCR, yet TCRdb's version contains in-frame clones alone and is incomplete. This table has tens of thousands of clones, more than 85% appearing once. Sequenced here: CD4+ or CD8+ T cells sorted from blood, sampled in a trial of the OX40 agonist ivuxolimab. Receptor source: an adult with an advanced solid tumor such as melanoma, head and neck, liver or kidney cancer.

The chain joins TRBV27 to TRBJ1-2, with D possibly matching TRBD1 (5 bases). This CDR3 is 16 amino acids long. V lost 0 bases, J lost 6 bases, and 17 bases lay in between. Germline V gene data show CDR1 as MNHEY and CDR2 as SMNVEV (reference sequence). CDR3 sequence: CASSLSGHRVLDGYTF. As DNA, the CDR3 is TGTGCCAGCAGTTTATCCGGACATCGGGTCTTGGATGGCTACACCTTC.

The chain uses TRBV7-2 and TRBJ2-1; D may be TRBD2 (5 bases). This CDR3 comprises 13 residues. V gave up 11 bases and J gave up 4 bases, with 15 bases separating them. Germline CDR1 reads SGHTA; CDR2 reads FQGNSA. This chain's CDR3 is CAATTGIYNEQFF. The DNA for the CDR3 is TGTGCCGCGACGACCGGGATTTACAATGAGCAGTTCTTC.